The subject of this entry is one TCR beta chain. What it recognizes is unknown. The germline CDR1 and CDR2 sequences are SEHNR and FQNEAQ (reference sequence). This CDR3 region has 14 residues. The V and J ends lost 5 bases and 3 bases respectively, with 10 bases between them. The data belong to a study of T cells after yellow fever vaccination. Study conclusions and caveats: Booster samples showed a return of most primary-vaccination clones (about 97% CD4, over 70% CD8).

For TCR, cDNA came from 5'RACE template switching, which added a universal primer site and UMIs. One entry per CDR3 protein, called by TCRdb with MiXCR from the 5' RACE reads. The data contain a few hundred thousand distinct CDR3 sequences, around 5.3% of them singletons. The source of this sequence is a man younger than 35 who received the YFV17D yellow fever vaccine. The sequencing here drew on CD4+ T cells sorted from PBMCs, taken on the day of the yellow fever booster vaccination. V usage is TRBV7-9 and J usage is TRBJ1-4; D not resolved. The CDR3 DNA sequence: TGTGCCAGCAGCAAGTCCGTTGCTAATGAAAAACTGTTTTTT. It yields the protein CASSKSVANEKLFF.